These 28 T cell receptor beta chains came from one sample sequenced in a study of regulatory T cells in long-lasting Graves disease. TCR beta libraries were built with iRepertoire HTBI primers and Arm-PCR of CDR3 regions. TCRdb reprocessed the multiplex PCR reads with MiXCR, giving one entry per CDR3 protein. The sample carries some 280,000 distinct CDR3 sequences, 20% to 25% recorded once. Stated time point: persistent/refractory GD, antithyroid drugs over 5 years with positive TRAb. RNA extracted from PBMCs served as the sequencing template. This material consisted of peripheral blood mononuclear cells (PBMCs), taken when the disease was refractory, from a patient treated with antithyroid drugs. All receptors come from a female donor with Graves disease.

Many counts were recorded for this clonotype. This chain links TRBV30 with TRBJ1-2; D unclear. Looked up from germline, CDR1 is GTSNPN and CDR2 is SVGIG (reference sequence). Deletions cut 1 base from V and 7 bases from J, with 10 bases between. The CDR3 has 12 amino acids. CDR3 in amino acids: CAWSDRMVGYTF. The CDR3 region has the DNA TGTGCCTGGAGTGATCGGATGGTTGGCTACACCTTC.

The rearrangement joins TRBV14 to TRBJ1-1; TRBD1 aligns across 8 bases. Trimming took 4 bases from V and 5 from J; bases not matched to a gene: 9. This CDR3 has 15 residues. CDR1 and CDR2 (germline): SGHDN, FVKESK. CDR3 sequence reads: CASSPWTGRGTEAFF. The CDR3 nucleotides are TGTGCCAGCAGCCCCTGGACAGGGCGGGGGACTGAAGCTTTCTTT.

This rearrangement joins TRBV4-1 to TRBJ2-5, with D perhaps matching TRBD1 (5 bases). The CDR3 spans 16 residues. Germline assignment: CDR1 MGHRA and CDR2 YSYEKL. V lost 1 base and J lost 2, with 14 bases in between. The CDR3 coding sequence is TGCGCCAGCAGCCAAGGGTGGTCACAGGCGCAAGAGACCCAGTACTTC. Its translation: CASSQGWSQAQETQYF.

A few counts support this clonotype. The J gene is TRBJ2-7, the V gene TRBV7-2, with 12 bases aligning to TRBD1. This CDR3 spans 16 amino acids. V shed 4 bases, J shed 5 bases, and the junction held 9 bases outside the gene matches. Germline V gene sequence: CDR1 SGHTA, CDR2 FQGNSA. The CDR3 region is CASSSRGQGARHEQYF. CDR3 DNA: TGTGCCAGCAGCTCGAGGGGACAGGGGGCGCGCCACGAGCAGTACTTC.

The CDR3 spells CASSLGTGPTPYEQYF. The CDR3 DNA reads as TGTGCCAGCAGCTTAGGGACAGGGCCAACCCCCTACGAGCAGTACTTC. V gene TRBV11-2 combines with J gene TRBJ2-7, with 8 bases that match TRBD1. Germline CDR1 is SGHAT and CDR2 is FQNNGV. The trim removed 1 base at V and 2 bases at J, leaving 7 bases unmatched. The CDR3 has 16 amino acids. Together with reference TRBV11-2 and TRBJ2-7, the CDR3 gives the full variable domain: EAGVAQSPRYKIIEKRQSVAFWCNPISGHATLYWYQQILGQGPKLLIQFQNNGVVDDSQLPKDRFSAERLKGVDSTLKIQPAKLEDSAVYLCASSLGTGPTPYEQYFGPGTRLTVT.

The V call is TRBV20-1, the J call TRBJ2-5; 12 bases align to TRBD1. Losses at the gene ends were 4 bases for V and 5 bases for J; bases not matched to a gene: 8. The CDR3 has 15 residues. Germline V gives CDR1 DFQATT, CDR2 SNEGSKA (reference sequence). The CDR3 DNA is TGCAGTGCTATACCGGGGACAGGGGGCTTCGAGACCCAGTACTTC. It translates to CSAIPGTGGFETQYF.

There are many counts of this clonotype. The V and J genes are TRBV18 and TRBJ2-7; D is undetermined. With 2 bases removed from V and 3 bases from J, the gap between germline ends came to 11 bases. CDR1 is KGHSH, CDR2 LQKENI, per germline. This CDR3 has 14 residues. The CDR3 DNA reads TGTGCCAGCTCACCAGAAGGACGCCTCTACGAGCAGTACTTC. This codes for CASSPEGRLYEQYF.

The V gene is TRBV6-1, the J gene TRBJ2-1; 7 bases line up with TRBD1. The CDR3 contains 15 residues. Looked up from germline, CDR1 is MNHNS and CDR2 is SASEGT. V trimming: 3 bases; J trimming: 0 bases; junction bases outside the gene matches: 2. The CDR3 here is CASSEDRSSYNEQFF. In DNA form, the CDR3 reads TGTGCCAGCAGTGAGGACAGGAGCTCCTACAATGAGCAGTTCTTC.

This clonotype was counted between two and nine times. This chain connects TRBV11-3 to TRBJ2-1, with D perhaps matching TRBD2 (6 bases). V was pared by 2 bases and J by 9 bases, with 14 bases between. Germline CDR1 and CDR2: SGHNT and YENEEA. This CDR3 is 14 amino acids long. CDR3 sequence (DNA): TGTGCCAGCAGCTTAAATTGGGGGGATGGTGAGCAGTTCTTC. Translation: CASSLNWGDGEQFF.

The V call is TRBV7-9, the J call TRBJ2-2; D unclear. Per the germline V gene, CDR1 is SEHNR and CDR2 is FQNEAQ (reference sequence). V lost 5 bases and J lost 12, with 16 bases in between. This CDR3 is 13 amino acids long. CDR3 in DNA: TGTGCCAGCAGCCCAGCTGGTGCCACGCAGCTGTTTTTT. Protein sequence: CASSPAGATQLFF.

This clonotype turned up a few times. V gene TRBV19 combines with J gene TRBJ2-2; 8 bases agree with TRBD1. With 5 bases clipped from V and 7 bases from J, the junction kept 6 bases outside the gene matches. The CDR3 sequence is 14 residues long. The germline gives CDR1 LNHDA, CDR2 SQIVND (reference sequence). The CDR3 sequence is CASSPQGAVGELFF. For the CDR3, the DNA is TGTGCCAGTAGTCCCCAGGGGGCGGTCGGGGAGCTGTTTTTT.

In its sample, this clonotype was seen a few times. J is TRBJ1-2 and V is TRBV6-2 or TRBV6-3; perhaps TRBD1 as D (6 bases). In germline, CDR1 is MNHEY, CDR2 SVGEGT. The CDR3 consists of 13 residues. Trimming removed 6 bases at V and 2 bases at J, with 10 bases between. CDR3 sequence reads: CASSRGRNYGYTF. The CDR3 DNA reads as TGTGCCAGCAGCCGGGGGCGGAACTATGGCTACACCTTC.

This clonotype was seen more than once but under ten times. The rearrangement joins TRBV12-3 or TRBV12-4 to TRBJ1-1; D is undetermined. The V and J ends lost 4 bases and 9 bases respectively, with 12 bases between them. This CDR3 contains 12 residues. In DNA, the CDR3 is TGTGCCAGCAGTTCCGGGCCCGCAAAAGCTTTCTTT. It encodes CASSSGPAKAFF.

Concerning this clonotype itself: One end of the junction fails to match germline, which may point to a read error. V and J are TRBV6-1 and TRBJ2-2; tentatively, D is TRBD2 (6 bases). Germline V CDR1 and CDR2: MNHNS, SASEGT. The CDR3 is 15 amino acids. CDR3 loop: CASREIGGTGGELFF. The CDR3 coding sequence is TGTGCCAGCCGTGAAATCGGGGGAACTGGCGGGGAGCTGTTTTTT.

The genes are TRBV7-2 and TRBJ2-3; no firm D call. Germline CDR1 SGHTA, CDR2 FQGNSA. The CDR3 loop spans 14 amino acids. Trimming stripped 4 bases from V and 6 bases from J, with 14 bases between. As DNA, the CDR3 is TGTGCCAGCAGCTCGGGCCGGATTGGGGATACGCAGTATTTT. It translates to CASSSGRIGDTQYF.

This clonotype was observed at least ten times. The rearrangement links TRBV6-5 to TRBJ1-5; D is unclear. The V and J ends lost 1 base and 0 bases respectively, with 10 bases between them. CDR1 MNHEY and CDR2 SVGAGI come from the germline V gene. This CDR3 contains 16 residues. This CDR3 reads CASSYLGSLSNQPQHF. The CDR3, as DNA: TGTGCCAGCAGTTACTTGGGCAGCCTTAGCAATCAGCCCCAGCATTTT.

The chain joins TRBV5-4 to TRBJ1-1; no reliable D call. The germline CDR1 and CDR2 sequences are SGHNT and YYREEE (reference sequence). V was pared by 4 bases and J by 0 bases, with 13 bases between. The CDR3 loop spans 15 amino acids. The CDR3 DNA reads TGTGCCAGCAGCCTGCACGCCGCGGTGAACACTGAAGCTTTCTTT. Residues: CASSLHAAVNTEAFF.

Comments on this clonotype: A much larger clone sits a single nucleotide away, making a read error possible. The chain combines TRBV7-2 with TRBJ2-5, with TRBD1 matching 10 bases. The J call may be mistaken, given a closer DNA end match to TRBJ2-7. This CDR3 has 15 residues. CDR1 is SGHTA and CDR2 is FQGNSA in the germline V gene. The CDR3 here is CVSSVDRGRLDEQYF. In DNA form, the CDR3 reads TGTGTCAGCAGCGTCGACAGGGGGCGTCTCGACGAGCAGTACTTC.

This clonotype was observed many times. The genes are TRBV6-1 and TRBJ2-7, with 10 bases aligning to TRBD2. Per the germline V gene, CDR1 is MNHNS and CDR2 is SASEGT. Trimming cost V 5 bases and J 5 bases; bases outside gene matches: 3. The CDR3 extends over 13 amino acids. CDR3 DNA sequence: TGTGCCAGCAGTAGGACTAGCGGCGACGAGCAGTACTTC. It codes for CASSRTSGDEQYF.

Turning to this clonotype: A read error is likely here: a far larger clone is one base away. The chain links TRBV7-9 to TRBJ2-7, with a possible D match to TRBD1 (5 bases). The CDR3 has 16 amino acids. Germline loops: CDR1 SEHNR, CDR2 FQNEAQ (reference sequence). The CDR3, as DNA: TGTGCCAGCAGCTCTTTGTATTTGACAGACGGCTACAAGCAGTACTTC. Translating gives CASSSLYLTDGYKQYF.

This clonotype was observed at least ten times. CDR3 loop: CSARVDLNQPQHF. The CDR3 bases are TGCAGTGCTAGAGTGGACCTGAATCAGCCCCAGCATTTT. V gene TRBV20-1 combines with J gene TRBJ1-5; no clear D gene. Germline CDR1 DFQATT, CDR2 SNEGSKA (reference sequence). Trimming removed 1 base at V and 4 bases at J, with 8 bases between. The CDR3 is made up of 13 amino acids.

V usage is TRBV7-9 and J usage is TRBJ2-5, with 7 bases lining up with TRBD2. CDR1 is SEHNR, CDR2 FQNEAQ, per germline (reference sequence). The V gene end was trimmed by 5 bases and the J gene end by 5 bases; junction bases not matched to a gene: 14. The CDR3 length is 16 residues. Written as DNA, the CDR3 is TGTGCCAGCAGCGCAAGCCAGCGGGACCCTTGGGAGACCCAGTACTTC. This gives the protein CASSASQRDPWETQYF.

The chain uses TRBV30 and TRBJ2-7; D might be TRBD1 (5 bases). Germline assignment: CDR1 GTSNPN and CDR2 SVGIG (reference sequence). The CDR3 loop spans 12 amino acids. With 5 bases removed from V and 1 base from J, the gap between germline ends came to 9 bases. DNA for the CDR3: TGTGCCTGGGGCCAGGGTTCCTACGAGCAGTACTTC. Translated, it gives CAWGQGSYEQYF.

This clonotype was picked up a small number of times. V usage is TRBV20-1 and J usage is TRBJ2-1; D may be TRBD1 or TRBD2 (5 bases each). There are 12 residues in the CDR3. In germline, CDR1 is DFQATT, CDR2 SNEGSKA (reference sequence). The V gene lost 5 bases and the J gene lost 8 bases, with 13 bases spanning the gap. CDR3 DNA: TGCAGTGCTGGGGGTGGCCCCGATGAGCAGTTCTTC. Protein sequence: CSAGGGPDEQFF.

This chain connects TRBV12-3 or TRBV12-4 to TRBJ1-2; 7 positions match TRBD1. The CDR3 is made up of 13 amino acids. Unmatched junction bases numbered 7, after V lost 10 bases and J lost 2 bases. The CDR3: CATRDRANYGYTF. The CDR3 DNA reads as TGTGCCACGCGGGACAGAGCAAACTATGGCTACACCTTC.

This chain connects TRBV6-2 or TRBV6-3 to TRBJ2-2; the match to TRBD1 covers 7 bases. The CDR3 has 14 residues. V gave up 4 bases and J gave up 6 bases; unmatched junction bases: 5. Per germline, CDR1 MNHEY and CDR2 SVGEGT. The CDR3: CASSLEGAAGELFF. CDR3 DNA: TGTGCCAGCAGTTTAGAGGGGGCGGCCGGGGAGCTGTTTTTT.

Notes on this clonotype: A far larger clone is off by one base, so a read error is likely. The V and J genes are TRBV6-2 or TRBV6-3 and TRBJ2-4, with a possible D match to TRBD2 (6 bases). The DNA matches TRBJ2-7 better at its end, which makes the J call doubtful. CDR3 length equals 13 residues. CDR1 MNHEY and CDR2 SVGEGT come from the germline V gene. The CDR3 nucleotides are TGTGCCAGCAGCCGGGACGGGGGACACGAGCAGTACTTC. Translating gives CASSRDGGHEQYF.

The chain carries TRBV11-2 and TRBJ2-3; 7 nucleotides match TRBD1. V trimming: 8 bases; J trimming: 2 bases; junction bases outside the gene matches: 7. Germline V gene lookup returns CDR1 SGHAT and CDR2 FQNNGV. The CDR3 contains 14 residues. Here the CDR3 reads CASGPTGPTDTQYF. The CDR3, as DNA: TGTGCCAGCGGACCGACAGGGCCCACAGATACGCAGTATTTT.